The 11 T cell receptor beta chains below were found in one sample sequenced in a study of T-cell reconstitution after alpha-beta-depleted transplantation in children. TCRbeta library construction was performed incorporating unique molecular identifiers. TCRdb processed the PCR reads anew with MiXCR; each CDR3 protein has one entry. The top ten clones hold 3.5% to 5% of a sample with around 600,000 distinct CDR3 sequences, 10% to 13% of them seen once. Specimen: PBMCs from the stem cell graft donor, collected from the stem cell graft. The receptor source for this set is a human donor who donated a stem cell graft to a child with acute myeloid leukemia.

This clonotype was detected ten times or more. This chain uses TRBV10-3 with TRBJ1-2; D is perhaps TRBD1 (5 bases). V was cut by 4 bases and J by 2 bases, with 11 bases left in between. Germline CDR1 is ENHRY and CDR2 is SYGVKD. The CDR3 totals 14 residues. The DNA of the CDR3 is TGTGCCATCAGTGCCCCCGACAGAAACTATGGCTACACCTTC. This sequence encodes CAISAPDRNYGYTF.

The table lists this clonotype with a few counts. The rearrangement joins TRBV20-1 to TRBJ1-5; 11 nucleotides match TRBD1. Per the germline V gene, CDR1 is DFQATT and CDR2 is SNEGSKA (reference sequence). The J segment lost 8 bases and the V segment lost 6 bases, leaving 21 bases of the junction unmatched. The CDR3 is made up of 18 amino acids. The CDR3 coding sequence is TGCAGTGCAAGCGATCAAGGGGGGACAGGGGGTTTATTTGAGCCCCAGCATTTT. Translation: CSASDQGGTGGLFEPQHF.

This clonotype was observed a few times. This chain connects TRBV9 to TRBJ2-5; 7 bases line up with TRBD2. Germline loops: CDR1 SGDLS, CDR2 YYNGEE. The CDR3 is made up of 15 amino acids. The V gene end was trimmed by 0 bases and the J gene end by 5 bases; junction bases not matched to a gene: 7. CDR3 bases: TGTGCCAGCAGCGTAGTGGCGGGAGCCCGGGAGACCCAGTACTTC. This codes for CASSVVAGARETQYF.

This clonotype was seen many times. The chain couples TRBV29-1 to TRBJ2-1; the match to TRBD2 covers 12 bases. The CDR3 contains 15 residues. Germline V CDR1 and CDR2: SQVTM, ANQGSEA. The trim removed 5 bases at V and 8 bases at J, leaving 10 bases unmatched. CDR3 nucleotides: TGCAGCGTTTTTGGACTAGCGGGATATGTCGATGAGCAGTTCTTC. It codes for CSVFGLAGYVDEQFF.

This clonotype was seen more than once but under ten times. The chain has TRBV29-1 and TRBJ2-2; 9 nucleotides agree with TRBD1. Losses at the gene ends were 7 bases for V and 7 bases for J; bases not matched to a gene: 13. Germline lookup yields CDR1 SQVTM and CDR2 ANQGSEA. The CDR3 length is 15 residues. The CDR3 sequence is CSGLTGTGYGGELFF. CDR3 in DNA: TGCAGCGGGCTCACCGGGACAGGGTACGGCGGGGAGCTGTTTTTT.

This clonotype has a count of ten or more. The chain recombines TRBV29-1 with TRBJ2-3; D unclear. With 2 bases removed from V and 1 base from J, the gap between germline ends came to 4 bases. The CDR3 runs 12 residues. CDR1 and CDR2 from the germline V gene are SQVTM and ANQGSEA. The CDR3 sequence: CSVERGTDTQYF. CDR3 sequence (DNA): TGCAGCGTTGAAAGGGGCACAGATACGCAGTATTTT.

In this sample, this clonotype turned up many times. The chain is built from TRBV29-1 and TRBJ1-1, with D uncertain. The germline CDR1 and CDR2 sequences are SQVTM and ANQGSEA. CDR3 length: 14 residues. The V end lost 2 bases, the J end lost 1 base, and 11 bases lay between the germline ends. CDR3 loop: CSVEIHPGNTEAFF. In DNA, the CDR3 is TGCAGCGTTGAAATTCACCCAGGGAACACTGAAGCTTTCTTT. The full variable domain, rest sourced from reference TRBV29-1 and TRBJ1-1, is SAVISQKPSRDICQRGTSLTIQCQVDSQVTMMFWYRQQPGQSLTLIATANQGSEATYESGFVIDKFPISRPNLTFSTLTVSNMSPEDSSIYLCSVEIHPGNTEAFFGQGTRLTVV.

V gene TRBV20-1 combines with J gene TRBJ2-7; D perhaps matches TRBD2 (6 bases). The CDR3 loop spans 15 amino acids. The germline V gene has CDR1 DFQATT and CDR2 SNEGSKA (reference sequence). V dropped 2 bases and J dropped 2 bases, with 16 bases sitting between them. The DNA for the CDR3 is TGCAGTGCTAGAATGACCGGGACTCCAGCCTACGAGCAGTACTTC. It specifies CSARMTGTPAYEQYF.

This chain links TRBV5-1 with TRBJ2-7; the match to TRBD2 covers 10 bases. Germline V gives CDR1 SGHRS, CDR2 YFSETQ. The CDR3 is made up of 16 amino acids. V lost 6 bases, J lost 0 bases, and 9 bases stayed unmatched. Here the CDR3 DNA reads TGCGCCAGCATGGCTAGCGGGGGCACTAGCTCCTACGAGCAGTACTTC. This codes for CASMASGGTSSYEQYF.

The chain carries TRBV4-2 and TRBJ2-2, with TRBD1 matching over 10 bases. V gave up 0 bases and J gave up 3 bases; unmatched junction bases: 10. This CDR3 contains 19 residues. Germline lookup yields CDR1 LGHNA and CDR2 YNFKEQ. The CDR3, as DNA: TGTGCCAGCAGCCAAGAGGGCGACAGGGGGCTCCAGTACACCGGGGAGCTGTTTTTT. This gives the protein CASSQEGDRGLQYTGELFF.

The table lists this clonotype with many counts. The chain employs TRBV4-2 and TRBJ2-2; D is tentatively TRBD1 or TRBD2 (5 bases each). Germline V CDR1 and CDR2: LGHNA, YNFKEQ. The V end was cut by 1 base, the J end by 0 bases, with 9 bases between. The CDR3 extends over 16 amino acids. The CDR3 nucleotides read TGTGCCAGCAGCCAAGTACGGGGCTCGAACACCGGGGAGCTGTTTTTT. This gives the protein CASSQVRGSNTGELFF.